Shown below are 14 T cell receptor beta chains from a single sample sequenced in a study of response to subunit inactivated influenza vaccine. TCRdb independently ran MiXCR on the RT-PCR reads; one entry per CDR3 protein. The table shows 600,000 to 700,000 distinct CDR3 sequences, with approximately 15% occurring only once. This sample comprised PBMCs from blood, obtained roughly 2 weeks before vaccination. The receptors here all came from a man in his fifties who received an inactivated influenza vaccine.

This clonotype was found a few times. This chain uses TRBV2 with TRBJ1-1, with D unclear. From germline, CDR1 is SNHLY and CDR2 FYNNEI. The CDR3 sequence is 12 residues long. V was clipped by 10 bases and J by 5 bases, with 14 bases between them. CDR3 amino acids: CAMRPVGTEAFF. The CDR3 nucleotides read TGTGCCATGCGCCCGGTAGGGACTGAAGCTTTCTTT.

This rearrangement joins TRBV28 to TRBJ2-3; TRBD2 matches at 7 bases. Unmatched junction bases numbered 7, after V lost 7 bases and J lost 6 bases. There are 13 residues in the CDR3. Looked up from germline, CDR1 is MDHEN and CDR2 is SYDVKM. This CDR3 reads CASTRDYADTQYF. CDR3 DNA: TGTGCCAGCACTCGGGACTACGCGGATACGCAGTATTTT.

The genes are TRBV24-1 and TRBJ2-2; D is possibly TRBD1 or TRBD2 (5 bases each). Germline values: CDR1 KGHDR, CDR2 SFDVKD. CDR3 length: 16 amino acids. The V and J ends lost 4 bases and 1 base respectively, with 12 bases between them. CDR3 bases: TGTGCCACCAGTGACCGGGACCTAAAGAACACCGGGGAGCTGTTTTTT. Protein product: CATSDRDLKNTGELFF.

The CDR3 DNA reads TGTGCCACGCGACAGGAAACTAGCTCCTACAATGAGCAGTTCTTC. Translated: CATRQETSSYNEQFF. The V and J genes are TRBV2 and TRBJ2-1; D perhaps matches TRBD1 (6 bases). The CDR3 has 15 amino acids. Trimming stripped 10 bases from V and 0 bases from J, with 16 bases between. The germline CDR1 and CDR2 sequences are SNHLY and FYNNEI.

This clonotype was seen ten or more times. The rearrangement uses TRBV2 and TRBJ1-5; 9 positions match TRBD1. V was clipped by 6 bases and J by 1 base; unmatched bases: 1. This CDR3 comprises 14 residues. Germline V gives CDR1 SNHLY, CDR2 FYNNEI. The CDR3: CASRGQGSNQPQHF. CDR3 in DNA: TGTGCCAGCAGAGGACAGGGGAGCAATCAGCCCCAGCATTTT. The variable domain in full, completed from reference TRBV2 and TRBJ1-5, reads EPEVTQTPSHQVTQMGQEVILRCVPISNHLYFYWYRQILGQKVEFLVSFYNNEISEKSEIFDDQFSVERPDGSNFTLKIRSTKLEDSAMYFCASRGQGSNQPQHFGDGTRLSIL.

The sample holds a few counts of this clonotype. The V gene is TRBV9, the J gene TRBJ2-3; TRBD2 agrees at 13 bases. The V segment lost 4 bases and the J segment 1 base; nucleotides outside the gene matches: 9. This CDR3 is 18 amino acids long. Germline V gives CDR1 SGDLS, CDR2 YYNGEE. The CDR3 DNA is TGTGCCAGCAGCACAGGACTAGCGGGAGTTTCTGGCACAGATACGCAGTATTTT. Translating gives CASSTGLAGVSGTDTQYF.

V usage is TRBV5-5 and J usage is TRBJ2-3; D remains unclear. This CDR3 spans 14 amino acids. CDR1 and CDR2 from the germline V gene are SGHKS and YYEKEE (reference sequence). V lost 0 bases, J lost 5 bases, and 10 bases lay in between. CDR3 nucleotides: TGTGCCAGCAGCTTGGTTAGGGCGAGAGATACGCAGTATTTT. Its protein is CASSLVRARDTQYF.

The chain links TRBV12-3 or TRBV12-4 to TRBJ2-1; 9 bases line up with TRBD2. This CDR3 has 14 residues. V lost 4 bases to trimming and J lost 10 bases; unmatched junction nucleotides: 8. CDR3 bases: TGTGCCAGCAGTTCAGTCGGCCTAGCGGGAGAGCAGTTCTTC. Its translation: CASSSVGLAGEQFF.

The chain combines TRBV5-1 with TRBJ2-7, with D perhaps matching TRBD1 (6 bases). V lost 4 bases to trimming and J lost 3 bases, with 14 bases between them. Germline CDR1 and CDR2: SGHRS and YFSETQ. This CDR3 has 14 residues. CDR3 loop: CASSLTGQFYEQYF. CDR3 in DNA: TGCGCCAGCAGCCTGACTGGACAGTTCTACGAGCAGTACTTC.

In this sample, this clonotype turned up a few times. This chain links TRBV12-3 or TRBV12-4 with TRBJ2-1; a possible D gene is TRBD2 (5 bases). The CDR3 spans 14 residues. The V end was cut by 5 bases, the J end by 6 bases, with 14 bases between. CDR3 DNA: TGTGCCAGCAGTGCCAACGAGGGAATCAATGAGCAGTTCTTC. Translation gives CASSANEGINEQFF.

This clonotype came up a few times. This rearrangement joins TRBV6-1 to TRBJ2-2, with D uncertain. V shed 7 bases and J shed 5 bases, with 20 bases lying between them. Looked up from germline, CDR1 is MNHNS and CDR2 is SASEGT. CDR3 length: 16 amino acids. The CDR3 here is CASTPQWTFRTGELFF. DNA of the CDR3: TGTGCCAGCACCCCACAGTGGACCTTTCGGACCGGGGAGCTGTTTTTT.

This clonotype has at least ten counts. V is TRBV4-3 and J is TRBJ2-1; D call uncertain. Germline lookup yields CDR1 LGHNA and CDR2 YSLEER. V lost 3 bases and J 4 bases, leaving 10 bases between the germline ends. The CDR3 contains 14 residues. The CDR3 nucleotides are TGCGCCAGCAGCCAGACGGACGGGTACAATGAGCAGTTCTTC. This sequence encodes CASSQTDGYNEQFF.

In this sample, this clonotype turned up many times. CDR3 bases: TGTGCCAGCAGGCCGGACAGGAGACACGCTTTCTTT. Encoded protein: CASRPDRRHAFF. This chain joins TRBV6-2 or TRBV6-3 and TRBJ1-1, with 7 positions matching TRBD1. CDR1 is MNHEY, CDR2 SVGEGT, per germline. V shed 6 bases, J shed 11 bases, and the junction held 9 bases outside the gene matches. The CDR3 covers 12 residues.

This clonotype occurred many times. This rearrangement joins TRBV5-1 to TRBJ1-1; TRBD1 matches at 8 bases. The CDR3 extends over 15 amino acids. Germline CDR1 SGHRS, CDR2 YFSETQ. V gave up 3 bases and J gave up 2 bases; unmatched junction bases: 6. The CDR3 DNA sequence: TGCGCCAGCAGCTGGACAGGGAGTGATAACACTGAAGCTTTCTTT. This encodes CASSWTGSDNTEAFF.